The next 7 T cell receptor beta chains were all read from a single sample in a study of Graves' ophthalmopathy and Graves' hyperthyroidism. RNA transcripts provided the template for amplifying TCR beta CDR3 regions. Amplification began with first-round RT-PCR using HTBI primers, then second-round multiplex PCR was performed. TCRdb recomputed calls from the multiplex PCR reads with MiXCR, one row per CDR3 protein. The table shows a few hundred thousand distinct CDR3 sequences, with about two fifths occurring only once. The sample was peripheral blood or thyroid tissue (not recorded which). Receptors originate from an adult man with Graves' hyperthyroidism.

This clonotype turned up a few times. This chain joins TRBV12-3 or TRBV12-4 and TRBJ2-5; D may be TRBD1 (5 bases). V gave up 6 bases and J gave up 2 bases, with 10 bases separating them. CDR3 length equals 13 residues. This chain's CDR3 is CASRPDSQETQYF. CDR3 bases: TGTGCCAGCAGACCAGACAGTCAAGAGACCCAGTACTTC.

This clonotype has a single count. The chain is built from TRBV5-1 and TRBJ2-3, with 12 bases identical to TRBD2. Germline CDR1 is SGHRS and CDR2 is YFSETQ. The CDR3 is 16 residues long. The junction had 8 bases not matched to a gene; V was cut back by 4 bases and J by 5 bases. CDR3 sequence (DNA): TGCGCCAGCAGCCCCGGGACTAGCGGGTGGGGAGATACGCAGTATTTT. This sequence encodes CASSPGTSGWGDTQYF. Full variable domain (remainder filled in from reference TRBV5-1 and TRBJ2-3): KAGVTQTPRYLIKTRGQQVTLSCSPISGHRSVSWYQQTPGQGLQFLFEYFSETQRNKGNFPGRFSGRQFSNSRSEMNVSTLELGDSALYLCASSPGTSGWGDTQYFGPGTRLTVL.

The chain links TRBV20-1 to TRBJ1-6; tentative D call: TRBD1 (5 bases). V lost 5 bases to trimming and J lost 15 bases, with 14 bases between them. Looked up from germline, CDR1 is DFQATT and CDR2 is SNEGSKA (reference sequence). This CDR3 is 11 amino acids long. For the CDR3, the DNA is TGCAGTGCTTCGTCTAGCGGGGGCCTCCACTTT. It specifies CSASSSGGLHF.

The chain has TRBV7-6 and TRBJ2-2, with D unclear. Trimming removed 8 bases at V and 7 bases at J, with 20 bases between. Germline CDR1 SGHVS, CDR2 FNYEAQ. This CDR3 is 15 amino acids long. The CDR3 reads CASSLVPPGVGELFF. CDR3 DNA: TGTGCCAGCTCACTTGTCCCACCCGGAGTCGGGGAGCTGTTTTTT.

This chain links TRBV20-1 with TRBJ2-1; D uncertain. The CDR3 length is 17 residues. Deletions cut 6 bases from V and 6 bases from J, with 27 bases between. Per germline, CDR1 DFQATT and CDR2 SNEGSKA (reference sequence). CDR3 protein: CSAPEERLKALANEQFF. CDR3 DNA sequence: TGCAGTGCGCCAGAAGAGAGATTAAAGGCCCTTGCCAATGAGCAGTTCTTC.

Concerning this clonotype itself: This may arise from a read error, as a much more abundant clone is one base away. The chain links TRBV7-9 to TRBJ2-5, with TRBD1 identical over 11 bases. Germline V gene sequence: CDR1 SEHNR, CDR2 FQNEAQ (reference sequence). The CDR3 is 15 residues long. The CDR3 DNA reads as TGTGCCGGCAGCACCGGGGACAGGGGGGTTGAGACCCAGTACTTC. This gives the protein CAGSTGDRGVETQYF.

This clonotype has ten or more counts. V is TRBV20-1 and J is TRBJ1-4; D remains unclear. This CDR3 has 17 residues. CDR1 is DFQATT and CDR2 is SNEGSKA in the germline V gene (reference sequence). Deletions cut 0 bases from V and 5 bases from J, with 19 bases between. The CDR3 region has the DNA TGCAGTGCTAGAGAATTTAAACACGCCAAACGCAATGAAAAACTGTTTTTT. It specifies CSAREFKHAKRNEKLFF.